Each of the 27 T cell receptor beta chains below was sequenced from the same sample in a study of cytomegalovirus exposure and HLA in healthy donors. The primer mix had 60 Vbeta and 13 Jbeta primers. Clones were sequenced by immunoSEQ multiplex PCR, and TCRdb holds only the in-frame ones, with some missing. The repertoire has around 200,000 clones, about three quarters of them found once; the top ten carry 15%. Sample: PBMCs. These receptors originate from a man aged 35-49 years in good health and CMV-seronegative.

This chain links TRBV14 with TRBJ2-5; D is possibly TRBD1 (6 bases). CDR1 SGHDN and CDR2 FVKESK come from the germline V gene. Trimming removed 4 bases at V and 5 bases at J, with 23 bases between. The CDR3 spans 17 residues. The CDR3 region is CASSRKTGLAVQETQYF. In DNA form, the CDR3 reads TGTGCCAGCAGCCGGAAAACAGGGCTCGCGGTACAGGAGACCCAGTACTTC. Together with reference TRBV14 and TRBJ2-5, the CDR3 gives the full variable domain: EAGVTQFPSHSVIEKGQTVTLRCDPISGHDNLYWYRRVMGKEIKFLLHFVKESKQDESGMPNNRFLAERTGGTYSTLKVQPAELEDSGVYFCASSRKTGLAVQETQYFGPGTRLLVL.

CDR3 residues: CASSKGAGTGTYEQYF. CDR3 DNA: TGTGCCAGTAGTAAGGGCGCCGGGACAGGGACCTACGAGCAGTACTTC. The V call is TRBV19, the J call TRBJ2-7, with TRBD1 identical over 9 bases. Trimming removed 4 bases from V and 2 bases from J; junction bases left unmatched: 9. The V gene's germline CDR1 is LNHDA and CDR2 SQIVND (reference sequence). The CDR3 is made up of 16 amino acids.

The chain links TRBV18 to TRBJ1-1; TRBD1 matches 7 bases. Trimming cost V 3 bases and J 4 bases; bases outside gene matches: 8. The CDR3 is 15 amino acids. Germline CDR1 reads KGHSH; CDR2 reads LQKENI. The CDR3 sequence is CASSPTTGQGTEAFF. In nucleotides, the CDR3 is TGTGCCAGCTCACCGACGACAGGGCAAGGCACTGAAGCTTTCTTT.

The chain is built from TRBV5-1 and TRBJ1-3; the D gene is possibly TRBD1 (6 bases). Germline V gene lookup returns CDR1 SGHRS and CDR2 YFSETQ. The V end lost 3 bases, the J end lost 4 bases, and 11 bases lay between the germline ends. CDR3 size: 14 residues. The CDR3 loop reads CASSSRTDGNTIYF. DNA for the CDR3: TGCGCCAGCAGCTCCCGGACAGACGGAAACACCATATATTTT. Variable domain in full (rest from reference TRBV5-1 and TRBJ1-3): KAGVTQTPRYLIKTRGQQVTLSCSPISGHRSVSWYQQTPGQGLQFLFEYFSETQRNKGNFPGRFSGRQFSNSRSEMNVSTLELGDSALYLCASSSRTDGNTIYFGEGSWLTVV.

The rearrangement joins TRBV6-1 to TRBJ2-7, with D possibly being TRBD1 (7 bases). The ends were cut back, 5 bases at V and 2 bases at J, with 13 bases in the middle. The CDR3 has 14 residues. CDR1 MNHNS and CDR2 SASEGT come from the germline V gene. CDR3 DNA sequence: TGTGCCAGCAGTCCGGCGGGACAGACCTACGAGCAGTACTTC. Amino acid sequence: CASSPAGQTYEQYF.

The chain carries TRBV30 and TRBJ2-1; D is unresolved. CDR1 and CDR2 from the germline V gene are GTSNPN and SVGIG (reference sequence). The length of the CDR3 is 11 residues. The V end was cut by 1 base, the J end by 15 bases, with 13 bases between. The CDR3 sequence is CAWSENYSRFF. The CDR3 bases are TGTGCCTGGAGTGAAAACTATTCGCGGTTCTTC.

J is TRBJ1-2 and V is TRBV7-8; TRBD1 is a possible D gene (5 bases). Deletions cut 0 bases from V and 4 bases from J, with 9 bases between. In germline, CDR1 is SGHVS, CDR2 FQNEAQ. The CDR3 covers 14 residues. The CDR3: CASSLADRIYGYTF. For the CDR3, the DNA is TGTGCCAGCAGCTTAGCCGACAGAATCTATGGCTACACCTTC.

This chain connects TRBV14 to TRBJ1-1, with D possibly matching TRBD1 (5 bases). CDR1 and CDR2 (germline): SGHDN, FVKESK. The CDR3 sequence is 14 residues long. V was trimmed by 0 bases and J by 0 bases, leaving 5 bases between them. The CDR3 reads CASSQEGVNTEAFF. Written as DNA, the CDR3 is TGTGCCAGCAGCCAAGAAGGGGTGAACACTGAAGCTTTCTTT.

This clone has more than one count but fewer than ten. This sequence joins TRBV6-6 and TRBJ1-1; D is unclear. V was shortened by 4 bases and J by 6 bases, with 9 bases between the two germline ends. Germline values: CDR1 MNHNY, CDR2 SVGAGI (reference sequence). This CDR3 has 12 residues. The CDR3 reads CASSSLGPEAFF. In DNA, the CDR3 is TGTGCCAGCAGTTCCTTGGGCCCTGAAGCTTTCTTT.

The V gene is TRBV2, the J gene TRBJ1-1, with 7 bases identical to TRBD1. Germline loops: CDR1 SNHLY, CDR2 FYNNEI. CDR3 length equals 14 residues. V gave up 8 bases and J gave up 10 bases; unmatched junction bases: 16. The CDR3 spells CASGQARDIGAAFF. CDR3 coding DNA: TGTGCCAGCGGACAGGCTCGGGACATCGGGGCAGCTTTCTTT.

The V gene is TRBV28, the J gene TRBJ2-5; 8 bases fit TRBD1. CDR3 length: 15 residues. Germline-derived CDR1 and CDR2 are MDHEN and SYDVKM. The ends lost 7 bases at V and 4 bases at J; junction bases unmatched: 11. CDR3 residues: CASTQGAPQGETQYF. The CDR3 DNA reads as TGTGCCAGCACCCAGGGGGCACCTCAAGGAGAGACCCAGTACTTC. The full variable domain, with the rest looked up from reference TRBV28 and TRBJ2-5, is DVKVTQSSRYLVKRTGEKVFLECVQDMDHENMFWYRQDPGLGLRLIYFSYDVKMKEKGDIPEGYSVSREKKERFSLILESASTNQTSMYLCASTQGAPQGETQYFGPGTRLLVL.

V is TRBV28 and J is TRBJ1-1, with unresolved D. This CDR3 has 15 amino acids. In germline, CDR1 is MDHEN, CDR2 SYDVKM. V was shortened by 7 bases and J by 3 bases, with 18 bases between the two germline ends. The CDR3 sequence: CASTSSLSGYTEAFF. The DNA of the CDR3 is TGTGCCAGCACCTCTTCACTCTCGGGGTACACTGAAGCTTTCTTT.

The rearrangement joins TRBV28 to TRBJ1-2; 10 bases match TRBD1. This CDR3 is 13 amino acids long. Germline loops: CDR1 MDHEN, CDR2 SYDVKM. The CDR3 spells CAGRTGGDYGYTF. Here the CDR3 DNA reads TGTGCGGGAAGGACAGGGGGGGACTATGGCTACACCTTC.

The rearrangement links TRBV7-2 to TRBJ2-7; 9 nucleotides match TRBD1. Germline-derived CDR1 and CDR2 are SGHTA and FQGNSA. The CDR3 is made up of 16 amino acids. The J segment lost 2 bases and the V segment lost 4 bases, leaving 9 bases of the junction unmatched. This CDR3 is CASSSLLRDRAYEQYF. The CDR3 nucleotides read TGTGCCAGCAGCTCGCTCCTCCGGGACAGGGCCTACGAGCAGTACTTC.

The gene calls are TRBV10-1 and TRBJ1-1; D perhaps matches TRBD1 (5 bases). The ends were cut back, 5 bases at V and 3 bases at J, with 13 bases in the middle. Germline CDR1 and CDR2: WNHNN and SYGVQD (reference sequence). The CDR3 consists of 14 residues. For the CDR3, the DNA is TGCGCCAGCAGTAAGGGAAGGGGCCACACTGAAGCTTTCTTT. Translated: CASSKGRGHTEAFF.

The V call is TRBV19, the J call TRBJ1-1; unclear D gene. Trimming removed 1 base from V and 3 bases from J, with 6 bases in between. The CDR3 consists of 13 residues. Germline assignment: CDR1 LNHDA and CDR2 SQIVND (reference sequence). The CDR3 sequence is CASSIGRDTEAFF. DNA for the CDR3: TGTGCCAGTAGTATAGGACGGGACACTGAAGCTTTCTTT.

The sample holds a few counts of this clone. J is TRBJ1-2 and V is TRBV5-6, with 7 bases fitting TRBD1. The CDR3 sequence is 13 residues long. V shed 3 bases, J shed 6 bases, and the junction held 5 bases outside the gene matches. CDR1 SGHDT and CDR2 YYEEEE come from the germline V gene. This CDR3 reads CASSSTGSHGYTF. DNA for the CDR3: TGTGCCAGCAGCTCGACAGGGAGTCATGGCTACACCTTC. The variable domain in full, completed from reference TRBV5-6 and TRBJ1-2, reads DAGVTQSPTHLIKTRGQQVTLRCSPKSGHDTVSWYQQALGQGPQFIFQYYEEEERQRGNFPDRFSGHQFPNYSSELNVNALLLGDSALYLCASSSTGSHGYTFGSGTRLTVV.

The chain recombines TRBV2 with TRBJ1-1; the D gene is possibly TRBD1 (6 bases). Germline assignment: CDR1 SNHLY and CDR2 FYNNEI. The V end was cut by 6 bases, the J end by 9 bases, with 23 bases between. This CDR3 region has 15 residues. The CDR3 loop is CASSPGGGPQAQAFF. The DNA of the CDR3 is TGTGCCAGCAGCCCCGGGGGGGGCCCGCAAGCCCAAGCTTTCTTT.

J is TRBJ2-2 and V is TRBV18, with D hard to call. This CDR3 region has 14 residues. The V gene's germline CDR1 is KGHSH and CDR2 LQKENI. Trimming stripped 2 bases from V and 9 bases from J, with 13 bases between. The CDR3 loop reads CASSPDTLARELFF. DNA of the CDR3: TGTGCCAGCTCACCAGACACTCTCGCCCGGGAGCTGTTTTTT. Supplemented by reference TRBV18 and TRBJ2-2, the full variable domain reads NAGVMQNPRHLVRRRGQEARLRCSPMKGHSHVYWYRQLPEEGLKFMVYLQKENIIDESGMPKERFSAEFPKEGPSILRIQQVVRGDSAAYFCASSPDTLARELFFGEGSRLTVL.

A word on this clone: One end of the junction does not line up with germline, which may come from a read error. The chain carries TRBV7-9 and TRBJ2-1, with 8 bases matching TRBD2. CDR3 length: 16 amino acids. Germline CDR1 reads SEHNR; CDR2 reads FQNEAQ (reference sequence). CDR3 residues: CSSSPQGTRNRNEQFF. CDR3 coding DNA: TGTTCCAGCAGCCCCCAAGGGACTAGAAACCGTAATGAGCAGTTCTTC. Full variable domain (remainder filled in from reference TRBV7-9 and TRBJ2-1): DTGVSQNPRHKITKRGQNVTFRCDPISEHNRLYWYRQTLGQGPEFLTYFQNEAQLEKSRLLSDRFSAERPKGSFSTLEIQRTEQGDSAMYLCSSSPQGTRNRNEQFFGPGTRLTVL.

J is TRBJ2-7 and V is TRBV6-5, with D possibly matching TRBD2 (6 bases). CDR3 length equals 15 residues. Trimming took 2 bases from V and 7 from J, leaving 18 bases between them. CDR1 and CDR2 from the germline V gene are MNHEY and SVGAGI. In DNA form, the CDR3 reads TGTGCCAGCAGTTACGAGGGGCGCGGGGTTCGAGAGCAGTACTTC. Translating it yields CASSYEGRGVREQYF.

The V gene is TRBV7-7, the J gene TRBJ2-2; the D gene is possibly TRBD2 (5 bases). The CDR3 runs to 14 residues. V gave up 4 bases and J gave up 0 bases, with 6 bases separating them. Per the germline V gene, CDR1 is SSHAT and CDR2 is FNYEAQ (reference sequence). Written as DNA, the CDR3 is TGTGCCAGCAGCTCCGGGACGAACACCGGGGAGCTGTTTTTT. Translating gives CASSSGTNTGELFF.

The rearrangement uses TRBV19 and TRBJ2-7; no definite D call. In germline, CDR1 is LNHDA, CDR2 SQIVND (reference sequence). Between the trimmed V and J ends, which lost 6 bases and 0 bases, there was a span of 12 bases. The CDR3 sequence is 14 residues long. The CDR3 loop is CASSPVHSSYEQYF. The CDR3 nucleotides are TGTGCCAGTAGCCCCGTGCACAGCTCCTACGAGCAGTACTTC.

The chain employs TRBV5-1 and TRBJ1-1, with D perhaps matching TRBD1 (5 bases). From germline, CDR1 is SGHRS and CDR2 YFSETQ. The CDR3 covers 13 residues. Deletions cut 7 bases from V and 1 base from J, with 11 bases between. This CDR3 is CASLRDSNTEAFF. In nucleotides, the CDR3 is TGCGCCAGCCTAAGGGACTCGAACACTGAAGCTTTCTTT.

This clone appeared a few times. The V call is TRBV6-6, the J call TRBJ2-7; 7 bases agree with TRBD1. V was clipped by 8 bases and J by 3 bases; unmatched bases: 1. The CDR3 length is 11 residues. Looked up from germline, CDR1 is MNHNY and CDR2 is SVGAGI (reference sequence). CDR3 coding DNA: TGTGCCAGCCGGGACAGCTACGAGCAGTACTTC. Its translation is CASRDSYEQYF.

The chain links TRBV5-1 to TRBJ2-2, with 9 bases matching TRBD1. The CDR3 totals 16 residues. Germline trimming cut 4 bases from V and 2 bases from J; bases unmatched to any gene: 6. The germline V gene has CDR1 SGHRS and CDR2 YFSETQ. Written as DNA, the CDR3 is TGCGCCAGCAGCGAACAGGGGGCTAGCAACACCGGGGAGCTGTTTTTT. Protein product: CASSEQGASNTGELFF.

J is TRBJ1-2 and V is TRBV19; D unresolved. Germline-derived CDR1 and CDR2 are LNHDA and SQIVND (reference sequence). The CDR3 consists of 15 residues. V was clipped by 1 base and J by 4 bases, with 13 bases between them. This CDR3 reads CASSIGTKEFYGYTF. The DNA of the CDR3 is TGTGCCAGTAGTATAGGCACCAAGGAGTTCTATGGCTACACCTTC. Full variable domain (outside the CDR3, taken from reference TRBV19 and TRBJ1-2): DGGITQSPKYLFRKEGQNVTLSCEQNLNHDAMYWYRQDPGQGLRLIYYSQIVNDFQKGDIAEGYSVSREKKESFPLTVTSAQKNPTAFYLCASSIGTKEFYGYTFGSGTRLTVV.